Shown below are 10 T cell receptor beta chains from a single sample sequenced in a study of shared clonotypes between healthy human individuals. Generated by immunoSEQ multiplex PCR, the TCRdb table keeps only in-frame clones and is missing some. The sample yields around 1.9 million clones, about 94% seen once. Terminally differentiated effector memory CD45RA+ cells were excluded by CCR7 positive selection of CD45RO-negative cells. Sequences were obtained from naive CD8+ T cells from PBMCs. The receptors originated from a man younger than 35 in good health. Some clones in this sample may be carry-over from other donors' samples.

Concerning this clone itself: One end of the junction is discordant with germline, which a read error may explain. The rearrangement joins TRBV27 to TRBJ2-7, with TRBD1 identical over 7 bases. This CDR3 is 17 amino acids long. Germline assignment: CDR1 MNHEY and CDR2 SMNVEV (reference sequence). CDR3 loop: CASRLGKRDSYSYEQYF. CDR3 nucleotides: TGTGCCAGCCGTTTGGGAAAGAGGGACAGTTATTCCTACGAGCAGTACTTC.

Worth noting for this clone: The identical CDR3 is also encoded by other nucleotide sequences in the sample. The chain links TRBV27 to TRBJ2-7; D remains unclear. Trimming stripped 5 bases from V and 1 base from J, with 3 bases between. The CDR3 is 11 amino acids. Germline CDR1 and CDR2: MNHEY and SMNVEV (reference sequence). For the CDR3, the DNA is TGTGCCAGCAGTCTGTCCTACGAGCAGTACTTC. Residues: CASSLSYEQYF.

V is TRBV7-6 and J is TRBJ1-1; D is unresolved. Germline CDR1 and CDR2: SGHVS and FNYEAQ. The CDR3 covers 16 residues. The ends were cut back, 5 bases at V and 5 bases at J, with 21 bases in the middle. CDR3 residues: CASSQDVLGTRTEAFF. In nucleotides, the CDR3 is TGTGCCAGCAGCCAAGACGTTCTTGGAACACGGACTGAAGCTTTCTTT. Together with reference TRBV7-6 and TRBJ1-1, the CDR3 gives the full variable domain: GAGVSQSPRYKVTKRGQDVALRCDPISGHVSLYWYRQALGQGPEFLTYFNYEAQQDKSGLPNDRFSAERPEGSISTLTIQRTEQRDSAMYRCASSQDVLGTRTEAFFGQGTRLTVV.

CDR3 DNA: TGTGCCAGCAGACCCTGGGCGCGCGCCAACAATGAGCAGTTCTTC. As protein: CASRPWARANNEQFF. The gene calls are TRBV28 and TRBJ2-1, with D uncertain. CDR1 MDHEN and CDR2 SYDVKM come from the germline V gene. This CDR3 comprises 15 residues. The germline V and J ends were trimmed by 6 bases and 5 bases, with 17 bases remaining between them.

V and J are TRBV27 and TRBJ2-3; 10 nucleotides line up with TRBD2. CDR1 and CDR2 from the germline V gene are MNHEY and SMNVEV (reference sequence). The V segment lost 3 bases and the J segment 1 base; nucleotides outside the gene matches: 10. The CDR3 consists of 18 residues. CDR3 nucleotides: TGTGCCAGCAGTTTGAAGGCTAGCGGGAGAAGGGGCACAGATACGCAGTATTTT. Translating gives CASSLKASGRRGTDTQYF.

The chain is built from TRBV6-5 and TRBJ2-7; 8 bases are shared with TRBD2. This CDR3 is 14 amino acids long. V trimming: 4 bases; J trimming: 3 bases; junction bases outside the gene matches: 5. Germline loops: CDR1 MNHEY, CDR2 SVGAGI. CDR3 bases: TGTGCCAGCAGTTTTCGGGAGGGAATCTACGAGCAGTACTTC. Amino acids: CASSFREGIYEQYF.

V gene TRBV27 combines with J gene TRBJ2-7; possibly TRBD1 for D (5 bases). Trimming left V 3 bases short and J 5 bases short, with 14 bases between. The CDR3 consists of 14 residues. From germline, CDR1 is MNHEY and CDR2 SMNVEV (reference sequence). The CDR3 region has the DNA TGTGCCAGCAGTTTTTCAGGGAAAGCCAACGAGCAGTACTTC. Translation gives CASSFSGKANEQYF.

The chain couples TRBV6-5 to TRBJ2-5, with 7 positions matching TRBD1. This CDR3 spans 15 amino acids. Germline lookup yields CDR1 MNHEY and CDR2 SVGAGI. The V gene end was trimmed by 6 bases and the J gene end by 2 bases; junction bases not matched to a gene: 9. CDR3 protein: CASRRRDSVQETQYF. CDR3 DNA sequence: TGTGCCAGCAGACGCCGGGACAGCGTGCAAGAGACCCAGTACTTC.

J is TRBJ1-1 and V is TRBV5-6, with a weak D call TRBD1 (6 bases). V lost 0 bases to trimming and J lost 5 bases, with 11 bases between them. CDR3 size: 14 residues. The V gene's germline CDR1 is SGHDT and CDR2 YYEEEE. CDR3 loop: CASSLAGGRTEAFF. The CDR3 DNA sequence: TGTGCCAGCAGCTTGGCGGGGGGCCGGACTGAAGCTTTCTTT.

On this clone itself: The same CDR3 also results from other DNA sequences found in this sample. The chain recombines TRBV4-1 with TRBJ2-5; no clear D. The CDR3 covers 13 residues. V lost 0 bases and J lost 3, with 5 bases in between. CDR1 and CDR2 (germline): MGHRA, YSYEKL. The CDR3 reads CASSQDLEETQYF. The DNA of the CDR3 is TGCGCCAGCAGCCAAGACTTGGAAGAGACCCAGTACTTC.